The rows below give T cell receptor beta chains drawn from one sample of a study of blood T cell repertoires in COVID-19. Assay used: immunoSEQ multiplex PCR; TCRdb lists only in-frame clones, some missing. The repertoire includes 85,000 or so clones, roughly 85% of them detected once, and 27% sits in the top ten. Specimen: peripheral blood. The receptor set was obtained from a man aged 45-65 years with active or convalescent COVID-19. The CDR3 runs from the conserved cysteine through the conserved F or W. The order of the fields is CDR3 length, clone size, D gene, V gene, J gene, CDR3 DNA, CDR3 protein. The D gene is left open where the match is weak. Only some rows state a clone size, as once, few, many or a class for expanded clones.

16,once,TRBD1,TRBV9,TRBJ2-3,TGTGCCAGCAGCGCCTCGGGACAGGGGGTAACAGATACGCAGTATTTT,CASSASGQGVTDTQYF
13,.,TRBD1,TRBV19,TRBJ1-1,TGTGCCAGTAGATTTCAGGGGGACACTGAAGCTTTCTTT,CASRFQGDTEAFF
14,.,TRBD1,TRBV10-3,TRBJ1-1,TGTGCCATCAGTCCGGGACAGGGTGACACTGAAGCTTTCTTT,CAISPGQGDTEAFF
16,once,.,TRBV4-1,TRBJ1-5,TGCGCCAGCAGCCAAGGGTCGGACGGACTAAATCAGCCCCAGCATTTT,CASSQGSDGLNQPQHF
16,.,.,TRBV21-1,TRBJ1-3,TGTGCCAGCAGCACATGCAGACAGGGATCTGGAAACACCATATATTTT,CASSTCRQGSGNTIYF
13,.,.,TRBV29-1,TRBJ2-2,TGCAGCGTTGAGGGGGCCCCCACCGGGGAGCTGTTTTTT,CSVEGAPTGELFF
14,.,.,TRBV18,TRBJ1-1,TGTGCCAGCTCACCGTTAGACTCGAGCACTGAAGCTTTCTTT,CASSPLDSSTEAFF
13,.,.,TRBV6-6,TRBJ2-7,TGTGCCAGCAGTTACTCGACCGGGGGCGAGCAGTACTTC,CASSYSTGGEQYF
14,.,TRBD1,TRBV2,TRBJ2-1,TGTGCCAGCTCCCTGGACAGGGGAGGTAATGAGCAGTTCTTC,CASSLDRGGNEQFF
15,.,.,TRBV30,TRBJ2-3,TGTGCCTGGAGTGTAGGTCTAGCGCGCACAGATACGCAGTATTTT,CAWSVGLARTDTQYF
14,.,.,TRBV6-5,TRBJ1-5,TGTGCCAGCAGAGGGAGGGCCCGGAGTCAGCCCCAGCATTTT,CASRGRARSQPQHF
12,.,.,TRBV6-4,TRBJ1-1,TGTGCCAGCAGTGACTCCGGACAGCGAGCTTTCTTT,CASSDSGQRAFF
16,.,.,TRBV7-2,TRBJ2-5,TGTGCCAGCAGCTTATATCCAGGGACTCTTCAAGAGACCCAGTACTTC,CASSLYPGTLQETQYF
18,.,TRBD2,TRBV7-2,TRBJ2-1,TGTGCCAGCAGCCTATTCTCTAGCGGGGGGAGCTCCTACAATGAGCAGTTCTTC,CASSLFSSGGSSYNEQFF
14,.,TRBD1,TRBV3-1/TRBV3-2,TRBJ2-5,TGTGCCAGCAGCGTCCGGGACAGGGAAGAGACCCAGTACTTC,CASSVRDREETQYF
16,.,TRBD2,TRBV15,TRBJ2-3,TGTGCCACCAGCAGAGTAGGACTAGCCCCAAAGAAAAGAGGGTATTTT,CATSRVGLAPKKRGYF
14,once,TRBD2,TRBV27,TRBJ2-7,TGTGCCAGCAGTCCCCTGAGCGGGAGCTACGAGCAGTACTTC,CASSPLSGSYEQYF
13,.,TRBD1,TRBV5-1,TRBJ2-7,TGCGCCAGCACCCAGACAGGGTCCTACGAGCAGTACTTC,CASTQTGSYEQYF
13,once,.,TRBV19,TRBJ1-2,TGTGCCAGTAGTCCCCAGGGAAACTATGGCTACACCTTC,CASSPQGNYGYTF
20,.,TRBD1,TRBV6-1,TRBJ1-6,TGTGCCAGCAGTGAAGTCTTAGGGACAGGGGGCTTCTCCTATAATTCACCCCTCCACTTT,CASSEVLGTGGFSYNSPLHF
18,.,TRBD1,TRBV6-1,TRBJ1-4,TGTGCCAGCAGTGAACTATCAGGGGGCGGAACAACTAATGAAAAACTGTTTTTT,CASSELSGGGTTNEKLFF
16,.,.,TRBV5-6,TRBJ1-5,TGTGCCAGCAGCCTTGGGGCGGGGGAACGCAATCAGCCCCAGCATTTT,CASSLGAGERNQPQHF
17,.,.,TRBV6-6,TRBJ2-3,TGTGCCAGCAGTCCCCAGAGGGACTTTGAATTGTCAGATACGCAGTATTTT,CASSPQRDFELSDTQYF
17,few,.,TRBV7-2,TRBJ1-1,TGTGCCAGCAGCCCCCCTGACGGGGGGTGGGGGAACACTGAAGCTTTCTTT,CASSPPDGGWGNTEAFF
12,once,.,TRBV12-3/TRBV12-4,TRBJ2-3,TGTGCCAGCAGTTTCTACACAGATACGCAGTATTTT,CASSFYTDTQYF
15,few,TRBD2,TRBV11-2,TRBJ2-7,TGTGCCAGCAGCTTATTTAGCGGGGCTACCTACGAGCAGTACTTC,CASSLFSGATYEQYF
20,.,TRBD2,TRBV10-3,TRBJ2-1,TGTGCCATCAGTGAGGGTGGGACTAGCGGGCTCCCCAGCTCCTACAATGAGCAGTTCTTC,CAISEGGTSGLPSSYNEQFF
13,.,TRBD2,TRBV6-6,TRBJ2-2,TGTGCCAGCAGGGGACTAGTGGACGGGGAGCTGTTTTTT,CASRGLVDGELFF
17,.,.,TRBV7-9,TRBJ1-3,TGTGCCAGCAGCTTAGGTCCCCGACAGCGAACTGGAAACACCATATATTTT,CASSLGPRQRTGNTIYF
15,few,.,TRBV18,TRBJ2-7,TGTGCCAGCTCACCCGCCCGTAGATCAACCTACGAGCAGTACTTC,CASSPARRSTYEQYF
15,.,TRBD2,TRBV2,TRBJ2-1,TGTGCCAACCAAGACTGGACTAGCGTTCGTAATGAGCAGTTCTTC,CANQDWTSVRNEQFF
13,.,.,TRBV30,TRBJ2-5,TGTGCCTGGCAACAGGGTAACCAGGAGACCCAGTACTTC,CAWQQGNQETQYF